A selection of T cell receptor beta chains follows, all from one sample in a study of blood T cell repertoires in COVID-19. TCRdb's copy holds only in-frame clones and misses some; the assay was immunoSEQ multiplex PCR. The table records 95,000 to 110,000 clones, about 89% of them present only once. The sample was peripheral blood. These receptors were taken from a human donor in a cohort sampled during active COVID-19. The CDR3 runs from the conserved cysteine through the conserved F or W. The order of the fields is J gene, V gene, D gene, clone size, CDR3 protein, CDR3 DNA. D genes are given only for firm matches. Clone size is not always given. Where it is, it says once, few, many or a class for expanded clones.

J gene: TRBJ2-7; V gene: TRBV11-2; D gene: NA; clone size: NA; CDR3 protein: CASSLDLSGSYEQYF; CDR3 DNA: TGTGCCAGCAGCTTAGACCTTAGCGGATCCTACGAGCAGTACTTC
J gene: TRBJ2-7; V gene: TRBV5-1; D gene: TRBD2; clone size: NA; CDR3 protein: CASSSWTSSLVVYF; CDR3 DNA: TGCGCCAGCAGCAGCTGGACTAGTTCACTGGTTGTGTACTTC
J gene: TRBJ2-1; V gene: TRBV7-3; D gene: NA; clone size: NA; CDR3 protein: CASSSPSEFLNEQFF; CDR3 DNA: TGTGCCAGCAGTTCCCCTTCGGAGTTTCTAAATGAGCAGTTCTTC
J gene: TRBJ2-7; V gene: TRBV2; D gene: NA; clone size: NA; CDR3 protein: CASSELSGAYEQYF; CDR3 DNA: TGTGCCAGCAGTGAACTGTCAGGGGCCTACGAGCAGTACTTC
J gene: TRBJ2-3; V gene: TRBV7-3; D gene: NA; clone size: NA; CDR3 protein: CASSLAVADTQYF; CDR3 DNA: TGTGCCAGCAGCTTAGCAGTCGCAGATACGCAGTATTTT
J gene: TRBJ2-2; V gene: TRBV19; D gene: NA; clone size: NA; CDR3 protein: CASRAVNTGELFF; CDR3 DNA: TGTGCCAGTAGGGCCGTCAACACCGGGGAGCTGTTTTTT
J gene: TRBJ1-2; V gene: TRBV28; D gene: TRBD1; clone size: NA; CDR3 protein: CASSLQGGYGYTF; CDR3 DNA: TGTGCCAGCAGTTTACAGGGGGGCTATGGCTACACCTTC
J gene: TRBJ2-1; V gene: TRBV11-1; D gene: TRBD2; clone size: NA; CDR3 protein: CASSLRGGHNEQFF; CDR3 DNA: TGTGCCAGCAGCTTACGCGGGGGTCACAATGAGCAGTTCTTC
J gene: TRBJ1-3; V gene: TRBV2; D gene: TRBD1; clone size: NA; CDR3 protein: CATETGPVSGNTIYF; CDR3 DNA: TGTGCCACCGAGACAGGGCCTGTCTCTGGAAACACCATATATTTT
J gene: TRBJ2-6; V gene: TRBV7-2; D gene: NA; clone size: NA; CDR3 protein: CASSLAGGSGANVLTF; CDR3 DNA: TGTGCCAGCAGCTTAGCCGGGGGATCTGGGGCCAACGTCCTGACTTTC
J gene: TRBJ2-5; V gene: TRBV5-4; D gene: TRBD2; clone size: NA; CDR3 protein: CASSLAGGAVKTQYF; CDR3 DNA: TGTGCCAGCAGCTTGGCCGGGGGGGCCGTGAAGACCCAGTACTTC
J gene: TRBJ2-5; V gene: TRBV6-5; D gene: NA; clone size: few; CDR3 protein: CASLGAGQETQYF; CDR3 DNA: TGTGCCAGCTTGGGGGCAGGGCAAGAGACCCAGTACTTC
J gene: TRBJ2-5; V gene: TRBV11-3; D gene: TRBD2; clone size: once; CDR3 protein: CASSLPGGKTQYF; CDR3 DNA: TGTGCCAGCAGCTTACCGGGGGGAAAGACCCAGTACTTC
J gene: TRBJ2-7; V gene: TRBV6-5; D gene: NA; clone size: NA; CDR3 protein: CASDNGQLSYEQYF; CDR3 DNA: TGTGCCAGTGATAACGGACAGCTCTCCTACGAGCAGTACTTC
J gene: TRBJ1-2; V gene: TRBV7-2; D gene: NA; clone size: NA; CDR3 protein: CASSFPTGLYTF; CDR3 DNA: TGTGCCAGCAGCTTTCCGACAGGCCTGTACACCTTC
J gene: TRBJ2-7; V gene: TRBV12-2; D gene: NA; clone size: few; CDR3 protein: CASRHLRGTSGGQGQYF; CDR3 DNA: TGTGCAAGTCGCCACTTACGCGGGACTAGCGGTGGGCAGGGGCAGTACTTC
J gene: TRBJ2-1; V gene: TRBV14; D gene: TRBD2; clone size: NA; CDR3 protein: CASSQASSSGRDEQFF; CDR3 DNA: TGTGCCAGCAGCCAAGCTTCTTCTAGCGGGAGGGATGAGCAGTTCTTC
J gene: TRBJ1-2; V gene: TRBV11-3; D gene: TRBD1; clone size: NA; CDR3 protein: CASSVTSGTANYGYTF; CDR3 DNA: TGTGCCAGCAGCGTAACTTCCGGGACAGCTAACTATGGCTACACCTTC
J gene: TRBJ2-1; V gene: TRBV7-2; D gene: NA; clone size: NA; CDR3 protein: CASSPRGLNNEQFF; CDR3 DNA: TGTGCCAGCAGCCCTAGAGGACTTAACAATGAGCAGTTCTTC
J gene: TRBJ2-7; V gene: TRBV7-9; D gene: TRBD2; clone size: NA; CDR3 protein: CASSLVSFSGEYEQYF; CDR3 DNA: TGTGCCAGCAGCTTAGTATCCTTTAGCGGGGAGTACGAGCAGTACTTC
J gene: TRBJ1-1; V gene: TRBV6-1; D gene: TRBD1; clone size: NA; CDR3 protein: CASSVGTGGFLNTEAFF; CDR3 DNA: TGTGCCAGCAGTGTCGGGACAGGGGGCTTTCTGAACACTGAAGCTTTCTTT
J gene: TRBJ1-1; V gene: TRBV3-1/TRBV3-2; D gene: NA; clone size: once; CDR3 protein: CASSQDSRSGGLAFF; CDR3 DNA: TGTGCCAGCAGCCAAGATTCCCGATCCGGGGGACTAGCTTTCTTT
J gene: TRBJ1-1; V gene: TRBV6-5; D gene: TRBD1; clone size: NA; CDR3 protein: CASSPGQGGTEAFF; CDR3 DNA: TGTGCCAGCAGTCCGGGACAGGGTGGAACTGAAGCTTTCTTT
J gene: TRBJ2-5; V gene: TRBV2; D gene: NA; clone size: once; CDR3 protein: CASSEPSGTQYF; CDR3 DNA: TGTGCCAGCAGTGAACCCTCGGGGACCCAGTACTTC
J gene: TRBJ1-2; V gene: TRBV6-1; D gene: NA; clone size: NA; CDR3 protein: CASSEGAASGYTF; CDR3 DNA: TGTGCCAGCAGTGAAGGTGCAGCGTCTGGCTACACCTTC
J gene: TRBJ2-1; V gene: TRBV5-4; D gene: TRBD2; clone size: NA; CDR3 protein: CASSRGGGASYNEQFF; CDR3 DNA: TGTGCCAGCAGCCGGGGGGGTGGGGCGTCCTACAATGAGCAGTTCTTC
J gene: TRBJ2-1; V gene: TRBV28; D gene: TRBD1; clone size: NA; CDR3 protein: CASSPDRESYNEQFF; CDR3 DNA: TGTGCCAGCAGTCCGGACAGGGAGTCCTACAATGAGCAGTTCTTC
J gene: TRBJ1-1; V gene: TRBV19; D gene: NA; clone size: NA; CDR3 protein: CASSRGSEAFF; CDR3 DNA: TGTGCCAGTAGTAGAGGGTCTGAAGCTTTCTTT
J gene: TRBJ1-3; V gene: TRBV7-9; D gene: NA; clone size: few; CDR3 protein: CASSPENTIYF; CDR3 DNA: TGTGCCAGCAGCCCCGAGAACACCATATATTTT
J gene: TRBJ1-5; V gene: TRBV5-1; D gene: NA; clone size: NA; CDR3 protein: CASSLEGDGNQPQHF; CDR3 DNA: TGCGCCAGCAGCTTGGAAGGGGATGGCAATCAGCCCCAGCATTTT
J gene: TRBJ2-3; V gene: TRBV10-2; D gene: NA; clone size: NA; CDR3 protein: CASSERLGADTQYF; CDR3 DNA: TGCGCCAGCAGTGAGCGACTAGGCGCAGATACGCAGTATTTT
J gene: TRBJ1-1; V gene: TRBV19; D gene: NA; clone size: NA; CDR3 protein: CASTPLPLPMNTEAFF; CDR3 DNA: TGTGCCAGTACTCCCCTTCCACTCCCTATGAACACTGAAGCTTTCTTT
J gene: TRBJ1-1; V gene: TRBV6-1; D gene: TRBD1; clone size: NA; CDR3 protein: CASSEDGRGLGGAFF; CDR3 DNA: TGTGCCAGCAGTGAAGACGGCAGGGGGCTCGGTGGAGCTTTCTTT
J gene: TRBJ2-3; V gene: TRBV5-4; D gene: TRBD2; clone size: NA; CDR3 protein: CASSPKGLARTSTDTQYF; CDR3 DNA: TGTGCCAGCAGCCCGAAAGGACTAGCGAGGACTAGCACAGATACGCAGTATTTT
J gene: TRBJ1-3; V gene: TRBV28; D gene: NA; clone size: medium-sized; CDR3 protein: CASSIGQHSGNTIYF; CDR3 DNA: TGTGCCAGCAGTATAGGACAGCACTCTGGAAACACCATATATTTT
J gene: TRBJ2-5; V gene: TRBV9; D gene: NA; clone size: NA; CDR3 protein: CASSPIPGETQYF; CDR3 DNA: TGTGCCAGCAGCCCGATACCGGGGGAGACCCAGTACTTC
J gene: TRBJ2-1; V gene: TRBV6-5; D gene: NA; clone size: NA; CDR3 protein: CASSFVGPYNEQFF; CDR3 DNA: TGTGCCAGCAGCTTTGTGGGGCCTTACAATGAGCAGTTCTTC
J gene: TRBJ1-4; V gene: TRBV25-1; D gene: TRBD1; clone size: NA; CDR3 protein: CASSGEDRAREKLFF; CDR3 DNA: TGTGCCAGCAGTGGTGAGGACAGGGCTAGGGAAAAACTGTTTTTT
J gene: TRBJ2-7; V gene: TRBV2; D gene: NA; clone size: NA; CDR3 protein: CASSNQLRGNLYEQYF; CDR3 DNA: TGTGCCAGCAGTAACCAGCTACGGGGGAATCTCTACGAGCAGTACTTC
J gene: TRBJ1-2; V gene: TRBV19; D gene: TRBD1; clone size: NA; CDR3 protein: CASSARTGWEANYGYTF; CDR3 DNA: TGTGCCAGTAGTGCTCGGACAGGGTGGGAAGCTAACTATGGCTACACCTTC
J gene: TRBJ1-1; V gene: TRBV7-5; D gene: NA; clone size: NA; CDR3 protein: CVRRGRDRDYTEAFF; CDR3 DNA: TGTGTCAGAAGGGGCCGGGACAGGGACTACACTGAAGCTTTCTTT
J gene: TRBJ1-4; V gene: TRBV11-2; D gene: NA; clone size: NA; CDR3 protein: CASSHYRVGRRNEKLFF; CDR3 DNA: TGTGCCAGCAGCCACTACCGAGTCGGCAGGAGGAATGAAAAACTGTTTTTT
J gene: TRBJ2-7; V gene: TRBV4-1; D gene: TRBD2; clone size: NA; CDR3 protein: CASSQGLAVNYEQYF; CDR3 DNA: TGCGCCAGCAGCCAAGGACTAGCGGTCAACTACGAGCAGTACTTC
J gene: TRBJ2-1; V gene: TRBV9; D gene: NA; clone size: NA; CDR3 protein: CASSVVGATYNEQFF; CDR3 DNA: TGTGCCAGCAGCGTAGTTGGAGCTACATACAATGAGCAGTTCTTC
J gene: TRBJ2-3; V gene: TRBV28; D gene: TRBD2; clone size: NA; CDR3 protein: CASSFEAGADTQYF; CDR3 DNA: TGTGCCAGCAGTTTTGAAGCGGGAGCCGATACGCAGTATTTT
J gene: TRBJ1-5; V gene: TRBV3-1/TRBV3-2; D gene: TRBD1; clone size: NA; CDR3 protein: CASSLGTGSGQPQHF; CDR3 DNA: TGTGCCAGCAGCCTGGGGACAGGGTCAGGTCAGCCCCAGCATTTT
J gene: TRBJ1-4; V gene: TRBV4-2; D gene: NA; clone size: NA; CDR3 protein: CASSQEAEGEKLFF; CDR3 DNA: TGTGCCAGCAGCCAAGAAGCAGAGGGTGAAAAACTGTTTTTT
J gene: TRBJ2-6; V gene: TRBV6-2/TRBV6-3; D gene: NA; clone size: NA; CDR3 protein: CASSSTGNSGANVLTF; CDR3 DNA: TGTGCCAGCAGTTCCACAGGGAACTCTGGGGCCAACGTCCTGACTTTC
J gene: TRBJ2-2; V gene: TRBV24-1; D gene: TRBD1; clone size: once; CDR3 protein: CATSGSGTGGTGELFF; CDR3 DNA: TGTGCCACCAGTGGTTCCGGGACAGGGGGCACCGGGGAGCTGTTTTTT
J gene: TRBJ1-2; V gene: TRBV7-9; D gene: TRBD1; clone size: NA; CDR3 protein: CASSAGQGHGYTF; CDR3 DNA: TGTGCCAGCAGCGCTGGACAGGGCCATGGCTACACCTTC